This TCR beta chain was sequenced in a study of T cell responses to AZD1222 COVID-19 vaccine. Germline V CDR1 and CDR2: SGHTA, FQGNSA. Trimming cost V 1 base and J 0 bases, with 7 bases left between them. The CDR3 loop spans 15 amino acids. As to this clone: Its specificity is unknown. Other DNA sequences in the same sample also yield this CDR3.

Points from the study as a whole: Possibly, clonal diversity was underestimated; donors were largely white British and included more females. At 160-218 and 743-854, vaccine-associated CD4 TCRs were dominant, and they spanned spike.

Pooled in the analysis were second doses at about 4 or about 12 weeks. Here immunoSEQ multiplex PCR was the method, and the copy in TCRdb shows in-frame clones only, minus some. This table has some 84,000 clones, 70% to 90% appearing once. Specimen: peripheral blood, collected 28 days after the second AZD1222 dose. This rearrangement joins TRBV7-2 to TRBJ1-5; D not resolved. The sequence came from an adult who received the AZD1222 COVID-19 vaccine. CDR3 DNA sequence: TGTGCCAGCAGCTTAGTGGATGGTAGCAATCAGCCCCAGCATTTT. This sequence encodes CASSLVDGSNQPQHF.